The 7 T cell receptor beta chains below all came from one sample that was sequenced in a study of blood T cell repertoires in COVID-19. The assay was immunoSEQ multiplex PCR, and TCRdb's table has in-frame clones only and misses some. The sample consists of 140,000 to 150,000 clones, 88% of them appearing once. Sequencing used peripheral blood. All receptors come from a man between 65 and 85 years old with acute or convalescent COVID-19.

The V gene is TRBV27, the J gene TRBJ1-5; 10 bases match TRBD1. Germline lookup yields CDR1 MNHEY and CDR2 SMNVEV (reference sequence). There are 14 residues in the CDR3. V lost 3 bases and J lost 5; bases outside the gene matches: 1. The CDR3: CASSLGTGDQPQHF. The CDR3 DNA is TGTGCCAGCAGTTTGGGGACAGGGGATCAGCCCCAGCATTTT.

This sequence joins TRBV24-1 and TRBJ2-3, with TRBD2 matching 14 bases. This CDR3 is built from 19 residues. CDR1 KGHDR and CDR2 SFDVKD come from the germline V gene. V dropped 4 bases and J dropped 2; count of bases not matched to a gene: 10. CDR3 coding DNA: TGTGCCACCAGTGACCGACTAGCGGGAGGGGCACGTGACACAGATACGCAGTATTTT. As protein: CATSDRLAGGARDTDTQYF.

The V gene is TRBV2, the J gene TRBJ1-6; 8 bases line up with TRBD1. The V segment lost 7 bases and the J segment 7 bases; nucleotides outside the gene matches: 9. The CDR3 is 15 amino acids. Germline V lookup: CDR1 SNHLY, CDR2 FYNNEI. CDR3 in DNA: TGTGCCAGCATTTCACAGGGGGGCGGAAATTCACCCCTCCACTTT. Translation: CASISQGGGNSPLHF.

J is TRBJ2-2 and V is TRBV6-6; 7 nucleotides match TRBD1. Per germline, CDR1 MNHNY and CDR2 SVGAGI (reference sequence). CDR3 length: 17 amino acids. V was clipped by 5 bases and J by 3 bases; unmatched bases: 12. The DNA of the CDR3 is TGTGCCAGCAGTCCCCAAACGGGACAGACTTACACCGGGGAGCTGTTTTTT. Protein: CASSPQTGQTYTGELFF.

The chain uses TRBV6-5 and TRBJ1-6; D is possibly TRBD1 (6 bases). In germline, CDR1 is MNHEY, CDR2 SVGAGI. The CDR3 contains 14 residues. Trimming cost V 10 bases and J 7 bases, with 17 bases left between them. This chain's CDR3 is CAIQLRGGNSPLHF. For the CDR3, the DNA is TGTGCCATCCAACTCAGGGGTGGGAATTCACCCCTCCACTTT.

This chain links TRBV7-9 with TRBJ1-1; D not certain. Trimming shortened V by 1 base and J by 5 bases, and 11 bases separated the two germline ends. Germline V lookup: CDR1 SEHNR, CDR2 FQNEAQ (reference sequence). This CDR3 has 14 amino acids. The CDR3 nucleotides are TGTGCCAGCAGCTTAGAACCCGGCGGAACTGAAGCTTTCTTT. This translates into CASSLEPGGTEAFF.

Only a few counts were recorded for this clone. The chain has TRBV28 and TRBJ2-1; D is uncertain. CDR1 and CDR2 (germline): MDHEN, SYDVKM. CDR3 size: 15 residues. The V end lost 6 bases, the J end lost 0 bases, and 12 bases lay between the germline ends. The CDR3 loop reads CASREYPSSYNEQFF. CDR3 nucleotide sequence: TGTGCCAGCAGGGAGTACCCCAGCTCCTACAATGAGCAGTTCTTC.